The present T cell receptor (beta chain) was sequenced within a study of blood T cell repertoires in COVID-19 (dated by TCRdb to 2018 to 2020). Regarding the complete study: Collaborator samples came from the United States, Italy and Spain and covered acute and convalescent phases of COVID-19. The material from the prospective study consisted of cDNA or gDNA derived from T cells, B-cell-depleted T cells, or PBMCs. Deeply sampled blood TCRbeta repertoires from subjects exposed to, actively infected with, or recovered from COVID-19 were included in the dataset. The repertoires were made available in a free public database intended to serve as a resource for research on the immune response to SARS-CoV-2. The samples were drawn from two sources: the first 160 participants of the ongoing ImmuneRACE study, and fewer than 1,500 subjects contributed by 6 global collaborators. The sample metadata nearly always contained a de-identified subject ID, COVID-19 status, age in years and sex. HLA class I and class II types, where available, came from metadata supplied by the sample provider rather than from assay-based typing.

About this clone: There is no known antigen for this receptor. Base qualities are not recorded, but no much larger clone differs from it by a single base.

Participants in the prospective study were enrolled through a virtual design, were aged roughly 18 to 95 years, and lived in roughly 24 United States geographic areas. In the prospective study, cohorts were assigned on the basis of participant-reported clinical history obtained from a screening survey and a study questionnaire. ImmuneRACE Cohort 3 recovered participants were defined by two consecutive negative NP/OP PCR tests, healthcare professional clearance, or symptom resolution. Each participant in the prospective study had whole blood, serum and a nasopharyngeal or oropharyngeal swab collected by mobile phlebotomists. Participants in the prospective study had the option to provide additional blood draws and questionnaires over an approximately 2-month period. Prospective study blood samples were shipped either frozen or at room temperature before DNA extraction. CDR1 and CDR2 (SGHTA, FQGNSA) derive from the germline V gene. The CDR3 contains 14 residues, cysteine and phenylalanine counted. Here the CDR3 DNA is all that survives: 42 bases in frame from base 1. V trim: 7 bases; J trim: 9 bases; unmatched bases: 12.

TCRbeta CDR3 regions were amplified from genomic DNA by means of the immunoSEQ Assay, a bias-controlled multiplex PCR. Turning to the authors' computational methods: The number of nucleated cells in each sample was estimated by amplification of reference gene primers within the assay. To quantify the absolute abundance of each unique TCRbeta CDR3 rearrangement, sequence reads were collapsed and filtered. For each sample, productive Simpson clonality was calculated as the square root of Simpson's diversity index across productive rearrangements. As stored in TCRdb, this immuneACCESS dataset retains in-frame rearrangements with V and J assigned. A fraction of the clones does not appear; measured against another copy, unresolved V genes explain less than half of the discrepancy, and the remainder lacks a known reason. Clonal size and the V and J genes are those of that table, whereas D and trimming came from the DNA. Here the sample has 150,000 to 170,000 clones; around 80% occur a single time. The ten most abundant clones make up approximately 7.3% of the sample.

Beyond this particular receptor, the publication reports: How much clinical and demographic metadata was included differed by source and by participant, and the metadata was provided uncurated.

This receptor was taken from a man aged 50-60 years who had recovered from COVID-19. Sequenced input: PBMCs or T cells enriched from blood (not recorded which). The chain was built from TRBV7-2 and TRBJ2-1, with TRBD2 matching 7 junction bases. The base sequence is TGTGCCAGCACGGGTCGGGGGGTATCGGGTGAGCAGTTCTTC. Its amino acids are CASTGRGVSGEQFF. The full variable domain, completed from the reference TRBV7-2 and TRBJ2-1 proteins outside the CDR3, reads GAGVSQSPSNKVTEKGKDVELRCDPISGHTALYWYRQSLGQGLEFLIYFQGNSAPDKSGLPSDRFSAERTGGSVSTLTIQRTQQEDSAVYLCASTGRGVSGEQFFGPGTRLTVL.